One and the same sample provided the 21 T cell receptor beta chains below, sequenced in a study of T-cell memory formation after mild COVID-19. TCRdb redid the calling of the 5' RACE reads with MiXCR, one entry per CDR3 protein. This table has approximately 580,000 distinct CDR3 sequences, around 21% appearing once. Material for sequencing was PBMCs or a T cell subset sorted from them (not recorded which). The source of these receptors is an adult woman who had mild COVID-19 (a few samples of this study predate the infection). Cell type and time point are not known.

The CDR3 loop reads CASSPLAGGWDTQYF. The DNA for the CDR3 is TGTGCCAGCAGCCCACTAGCGGGGGGCTGGGATACGCAGTATTTT. The rearrangement links TRBV6-5 to TRBJ2-3, with TRBD2 matching 12 bases. Germline CDR1 MNHEY, CDR2 SVGAGI. V dropped 6 bases and J dropped 6; count of bases not matched to a gene: 7. This CDR3 spans 15 amino acids.

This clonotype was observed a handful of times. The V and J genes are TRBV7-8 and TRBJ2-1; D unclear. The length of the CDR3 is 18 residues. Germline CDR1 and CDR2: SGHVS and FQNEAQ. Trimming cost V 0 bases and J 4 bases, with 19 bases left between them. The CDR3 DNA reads TGTGCCAGCAGCTTAGCCCCGCCGCGAGGTGTGGGATACAATGAGCAGTTCTTC. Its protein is CASSLAPPRGVGYNEQFF.

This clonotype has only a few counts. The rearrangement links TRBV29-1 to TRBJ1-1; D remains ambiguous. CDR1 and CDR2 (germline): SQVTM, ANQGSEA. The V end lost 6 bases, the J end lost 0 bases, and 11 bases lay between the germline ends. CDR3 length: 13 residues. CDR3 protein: CSVSLTLNTEAFF. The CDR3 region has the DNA TGCAGCGTCTCCCTGACACTGAACACTGAAGCTTTCTTT.

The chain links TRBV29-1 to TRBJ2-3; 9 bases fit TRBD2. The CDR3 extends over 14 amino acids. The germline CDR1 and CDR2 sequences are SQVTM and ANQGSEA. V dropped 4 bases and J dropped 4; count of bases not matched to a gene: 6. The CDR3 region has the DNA TGCAGCGTTGCGCGGGAGGGCCAGGCAGATACGCAGTATTTT. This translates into CSVAREGQADTQYF.

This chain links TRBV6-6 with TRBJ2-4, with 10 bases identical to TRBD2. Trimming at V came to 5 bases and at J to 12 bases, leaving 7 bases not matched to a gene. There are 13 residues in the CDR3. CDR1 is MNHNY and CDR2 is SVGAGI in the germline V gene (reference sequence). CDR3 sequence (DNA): TGTGCCAGCAGTGAAGCACTAGCGGGATATCAGTACTTC. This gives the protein CASSEALAGYQYF.

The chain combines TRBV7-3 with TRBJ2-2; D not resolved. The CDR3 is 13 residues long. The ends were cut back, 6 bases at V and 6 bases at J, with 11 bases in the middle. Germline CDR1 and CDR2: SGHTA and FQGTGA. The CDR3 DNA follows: TGTGCCAGCAGTCCCCCCGGCGCCGGGGAGCTGTTTTTT. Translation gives CASSPPGAGELFF. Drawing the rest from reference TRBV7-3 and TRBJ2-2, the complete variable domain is GAGVSQTPSNKVTEKGKYVELRCDPISGHTALYWYRQSLGQGPEFLIYFQGTGAADDSGLPNDRFFAVRPEGSVSTLKIQRTERGDSAVYLCASSPPGAGELFFGEGSRLTVL.

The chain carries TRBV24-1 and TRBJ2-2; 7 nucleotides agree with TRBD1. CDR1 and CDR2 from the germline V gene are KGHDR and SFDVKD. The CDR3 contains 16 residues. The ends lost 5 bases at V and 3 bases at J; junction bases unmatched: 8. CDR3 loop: CATSVRGREDTGELFF. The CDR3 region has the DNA TGTGCCACCAGTGTTAGGGGGCGCGAGGACACCGGGGAGCTGTTTTTT.

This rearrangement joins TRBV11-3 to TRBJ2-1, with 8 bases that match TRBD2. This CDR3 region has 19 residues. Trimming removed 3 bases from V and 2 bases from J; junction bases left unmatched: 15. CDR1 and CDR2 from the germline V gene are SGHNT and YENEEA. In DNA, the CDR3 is TGTGCCAGCAGCTTCGGTTCAGGGGCGGGAGGAGGACCCTACAATGAGCAGTTCTTC. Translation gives CASSFGSGAGGGPYNEQFF.

CDR3 protein: CASLEENTGELFF. The CDR3 region has the DNA TGTGCCAGCTTGGAGGAGAACACCGGGGAGCTGTTTTTT. This chain links TRBV6-1 with TRBJ2-2, with TRBD2 as a possible D gene (5 bases). From germline, CDR1 is MNHNS and CDR2 SASEGT. The CDR3 length is 13 residues. Trimming removed 8 bases from V and 1 base from J, with 8 bases in between.

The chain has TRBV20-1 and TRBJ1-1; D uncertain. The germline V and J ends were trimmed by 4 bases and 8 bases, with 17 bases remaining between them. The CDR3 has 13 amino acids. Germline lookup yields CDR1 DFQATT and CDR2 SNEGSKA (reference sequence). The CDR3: CSAMVVIRREAFF. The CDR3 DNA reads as TGCAGTGCTATGGTTGTCATTCGCAGGGAAGCTTTCTTT.

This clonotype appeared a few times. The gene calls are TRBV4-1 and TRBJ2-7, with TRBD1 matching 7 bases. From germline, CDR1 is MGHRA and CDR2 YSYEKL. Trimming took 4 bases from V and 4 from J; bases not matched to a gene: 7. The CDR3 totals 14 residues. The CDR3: CASSPSTGYYEQYF. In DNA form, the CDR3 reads TGCGCCAGCAGCCCCTCGACAGGGTATTACGAGCAGTACTTC.

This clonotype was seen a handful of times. This CDR3 is CASSPPGLVLRTDTQYF. The CDR3 nucleotides read TGTGCCAGCAGCCCTCCGGGACTAGTTTTGCGGACAGATACGCAGTATTTT. The rearrangement uses TRBV5-6 and TRBJ2-3; 8 bases map to TRBD2. The ends lost 4 bases at V and 3 bases at J; junction bases unmatched: 13. Per germline, CDR1 SGHDT and CDR2 YYEEEE. This CDR3 contains 17 residues. The full variable domain, its missing parts supplied by reference TRBV5-6 and TRBJ2-3, is DAGVTQSPTHLIKTRGQQVTLRCSPKSGHDTVSWYQQALGQGPQFIFQYYEEEERQRGNFPDRFSGHQFPNYSSELNVNALLLGDSALYLCASSPPGLVLRTDTQYFGPGTRLTVL.

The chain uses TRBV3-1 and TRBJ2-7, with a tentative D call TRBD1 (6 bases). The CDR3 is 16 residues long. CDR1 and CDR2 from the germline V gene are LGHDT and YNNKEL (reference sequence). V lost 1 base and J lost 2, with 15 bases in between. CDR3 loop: CASSQGRGRGAYEQYF. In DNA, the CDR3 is TGTGCCAGCAGCCAAGGTCGGGGCAGGGGCGCCTACGAGCAGTACTTC.

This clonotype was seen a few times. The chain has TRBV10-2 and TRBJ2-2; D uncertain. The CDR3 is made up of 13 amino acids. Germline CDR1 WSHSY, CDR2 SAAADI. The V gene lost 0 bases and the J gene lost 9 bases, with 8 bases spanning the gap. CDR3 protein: CASSESVGWELFF. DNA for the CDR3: TGCGCCAGCAGTGAGTCGGTGGGCTGGGAGCTGTTTTTT.

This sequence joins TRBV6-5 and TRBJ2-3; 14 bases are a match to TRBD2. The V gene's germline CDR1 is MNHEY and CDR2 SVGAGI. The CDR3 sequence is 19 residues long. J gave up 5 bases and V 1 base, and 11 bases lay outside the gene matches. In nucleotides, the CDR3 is TGTGCCAGCAGTTACTTAGGACTAGCGGGGGGAAGGGACGAAGATACGCAGTATTTT. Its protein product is CASSYLGLAGGRDEDTQYF.

In DNA, the CDR3 is TGTGCCATCAGTGAACGACAAAGCAATCAGCCCCAGCATTTT. Translating gives CAISERQSNQPQHF. The chain joins TRBV10-3 to TRBJ1-5; D is unclear. Germline V gives CDR1 ENHRY, CDR2 SYGVKD. V lost 3 bases, J lost 1 base, and 7 bases lay in between. The CDR3 length is 14 residues.

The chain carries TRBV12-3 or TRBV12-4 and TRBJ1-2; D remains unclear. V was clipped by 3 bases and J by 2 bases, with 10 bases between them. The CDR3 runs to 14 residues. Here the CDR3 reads CASSFSDLNYGYTF. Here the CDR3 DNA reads TGTGCCAGCAGTTTTTCCGATTTGAACTATGGCTACACCTTC.

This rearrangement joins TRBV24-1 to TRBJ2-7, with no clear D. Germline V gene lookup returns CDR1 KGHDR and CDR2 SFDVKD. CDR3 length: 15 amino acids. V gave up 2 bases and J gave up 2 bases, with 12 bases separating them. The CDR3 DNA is TGTGCCACCAGTGATTCTGGGGTGAGAACCTACGAGCAGTACTTC. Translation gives CATSDSGVRTYEQYF.

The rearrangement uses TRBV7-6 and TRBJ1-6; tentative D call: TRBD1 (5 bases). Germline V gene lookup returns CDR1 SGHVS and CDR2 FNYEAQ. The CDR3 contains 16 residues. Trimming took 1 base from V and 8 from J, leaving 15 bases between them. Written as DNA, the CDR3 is TGTGCCAGCAGCTTAGACGCGGCAGGGCTTGATTCACCCCTCCACTTT. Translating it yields CASSLDAAGLDSPLHF. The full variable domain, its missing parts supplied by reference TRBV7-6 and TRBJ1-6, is GAGVSQSPRYKVTKRGQDVALRCDPISGHVSLYWYRQALGQGPEFLTYFNYEAQQDKSGLPNDRFSAERPEGSISTLTIQRTEQRDSAMYRCASSLDAAGLDSPLHFGNGTRLTVT.

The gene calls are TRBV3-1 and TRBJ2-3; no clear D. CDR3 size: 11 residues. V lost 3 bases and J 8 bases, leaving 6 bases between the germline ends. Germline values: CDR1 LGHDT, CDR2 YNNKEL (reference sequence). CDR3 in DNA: TGTGCCAGCAGCCATTACGGTACGCAGTATTTT. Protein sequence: CASSHYGTQYF.

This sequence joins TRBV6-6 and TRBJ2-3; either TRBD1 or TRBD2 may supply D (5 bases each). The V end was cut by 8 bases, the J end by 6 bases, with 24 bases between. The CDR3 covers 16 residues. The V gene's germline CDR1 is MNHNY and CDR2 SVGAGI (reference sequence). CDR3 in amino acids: CASSFGTGSPRDTQYF. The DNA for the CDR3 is TGTGCCAGCTCCTTCGGGACGGGTTCCCCAAGGGATACGCAGTATTTT.